This entry lists 4 T cell receptor beta chains sequenced from one sample in a study of cytomegalovirus exposure and HLA in healthy donors. 60 Vbeta and 13 Jbeta primers were used in PCR. Sequencing was performed with immunoSEQ multiplex PCR; in TCRdb, only in-frame clones are kept and a portion is missing. The sample lists 200,000 or so clones; roughly 80% were seen once. Sequencing used PBMCs. All receptors derive from a man aged 25 to 40 in good health and CMV-seronegative.

The chain employs TRBV6-4 and TRBJ2-1; perhaps TRBD1 as D (5 bases). The CDR3 covers 15 residues. V was trimmed by 3 bases and J by 5 bases, leaving 14 bases between them. In germline, CDR1 is MRHNA, CDR2 SNTAGT. The CDR3 DNA reads as TGTGCCAGCAGTGAGATGCAGGGCAGGCACAATGAGCAGTTCTTC. It yields the protein CASSEMQGRHNEQFF.

This chain uses TRBV5-4 with TRBJ2-3; 9 positions match TRBD1. V lost 4 bases and J lost 6; bases outside the gene matches: 6. The germline V gene has CDR1 SGHNT and CDR2 YYREEE (reference sequence). CDR3 length: 14 amino acids. Here the CDR3 DNA reads TGTGCCAGCAGCCTCGGACAGGGGAAGGATACGCAGTATTTT. Amino acids: CASSLGQGKDTQYF.

This chain connects TRBV6-1 to TRBJ2-7, with 8 bases that match TRBD1. CDR3 length: 14 amino acids. V trimming: 6 bases; J trimming: 2 bases; junction bases outside the gene matches: 6. The V gene's germline CDR1 is MNHNS and CDR2 SASEGT. This chain's CDR3 is CASSPTGVAYEQYF. The CDR3 region has the DNA TGTGCCAGCAGCCCGACAGGGGTGGCCTACGAGCAGTACTTC.

The CDR3 nucleotides read TGCGCCAGCAGCTTGGCAGCGGGGGGCCCGGGAGAGACCCAGTACTTC. Its translation: CASSLAAGGPGETQYF. V is TRBV5-1 and J is TRBJ2-5; 9 bases are a match to TRBD2. CDR3 length equals 16 residues. The V segment lost 0 bases and the J segment 4 bases; nucleotides outside the gene matches: 7. In germline, CDR1 is SGHRS, CDR2 YFSETQ.